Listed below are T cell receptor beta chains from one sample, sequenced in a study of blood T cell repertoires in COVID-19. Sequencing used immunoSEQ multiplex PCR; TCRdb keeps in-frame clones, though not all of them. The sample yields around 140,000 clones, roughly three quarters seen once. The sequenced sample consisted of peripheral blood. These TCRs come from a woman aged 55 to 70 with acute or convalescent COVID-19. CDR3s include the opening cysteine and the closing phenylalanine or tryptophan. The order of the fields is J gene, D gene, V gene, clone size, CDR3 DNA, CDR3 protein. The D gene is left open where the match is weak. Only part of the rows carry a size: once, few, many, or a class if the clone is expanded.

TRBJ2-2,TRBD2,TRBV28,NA,TGTGCCGTACATAGCGGGGGGAACACCGGGGAGCTGTTTTTT,CAVHSGGNTGELFF
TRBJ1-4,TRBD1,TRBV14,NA,TGTGCCAGCAGCCAGAGCTGGACAGGCCCTAATGAAAAACTGTTTTTT,CASSQSWTGPNEKLFF
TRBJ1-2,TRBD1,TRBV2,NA,TGTGCCAGCAGTGAATGGAGGACAGGGGGATATGGCTACACCTTC,CASSEWRTGGYGYTF
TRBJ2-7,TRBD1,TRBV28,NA,TGTGCCAGCAGTTTACAGGGGGCCTACGAGCAGTACTTC,CASSLQGAYEQYF
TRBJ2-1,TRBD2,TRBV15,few,TGTGCCACCAGCGCAGGGACTAGCGGGAGAGTTGAGCAGTTCTTC,CATSAGTSGRVEQFF
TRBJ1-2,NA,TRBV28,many,TGTGCCAGCAGTTTACTAGGGGTCGGCTACACCTTC,CASSLLGVGYTF
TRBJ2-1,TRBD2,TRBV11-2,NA,TGTGCCAGCAGCAGGACTAGCGGGTACAATGAGCAGTTCTTC,CASSRTSGYNEQFF
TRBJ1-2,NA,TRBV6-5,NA,TGTGCCAGCCTTCCAGGGCCCCCATATGGCTACACCTTC,CASLPGPPYGYTF
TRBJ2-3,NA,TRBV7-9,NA,TGTGCCAGCAGCGGAGGTTATTATGATACGCAGTATTTT,CASSGGYYDTQYF
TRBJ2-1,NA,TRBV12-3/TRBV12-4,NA,TGTGCCAGCAGTTACGCACTGAATGAGCAGTTCTTC,CASSYALNEQFF
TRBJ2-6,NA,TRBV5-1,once,TGCGCCAGCAGGGTTGGGGTCTGGAGGGCGCAAGGCTCTGGGGCCAACGTCCTGACTTTC,CASRVGVWRAQGSGANVLTF